The sequence of this T cell receptor beta chain was determined in a study of CD8 T cells in ankylosing spondylitis. Study-wide results and caveats: Significantly higher representation of disease-linked clones was reported for matched ankylosing spondylitis synovial fluid. Made up of several highly homologous variants, a TCR beta motif appeared characteristic of ankylosing spondylitis blood.

This clonotype was seen only a few times. What it binds is unknown. Germline-derived CDR1 and CDR2 are MNHEY and SVGAGI. Trimming removed 5 bases from V and 8 bases from J; junction bases left unmatched: 2. This CDR3 has 11 amino acids. TCRdb independently ran MiXCR on the 5' RACE reads; one entry per CDR3 protein. The table includes under 200,000 distinct CDR3 sequences, approximately 10% detected once. Sequenced material: blood, either unsorted or a sorted T cell fraction (not recorded which). The rearrangement uses TRBV6-5 and TRBJ1-1, with TRBD1 matching over 7 bases. The source of this sequence is a female donor with ankylosing spondylitis or in good health (not recorded which). The CDR3 coding sequence is TGTGCCAGCAGTGGGGGACAGGAAGCTTTCTTT. Protein: CASSGGQEAFF.